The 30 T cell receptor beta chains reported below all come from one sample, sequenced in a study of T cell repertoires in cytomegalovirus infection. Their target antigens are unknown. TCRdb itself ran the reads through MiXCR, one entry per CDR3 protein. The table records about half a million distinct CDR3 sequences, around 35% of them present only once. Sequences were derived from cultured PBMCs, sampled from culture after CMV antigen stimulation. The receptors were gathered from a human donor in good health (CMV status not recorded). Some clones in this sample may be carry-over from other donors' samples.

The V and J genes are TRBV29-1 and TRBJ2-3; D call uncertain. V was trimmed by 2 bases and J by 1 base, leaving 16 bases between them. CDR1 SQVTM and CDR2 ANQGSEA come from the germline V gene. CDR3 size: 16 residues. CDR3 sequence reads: CSVEYVGLGGTDTQYF. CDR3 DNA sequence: TGCAGCGTTGAATATGTGGGCCTAGGCGGCACAGATACGCAGTATTTT.

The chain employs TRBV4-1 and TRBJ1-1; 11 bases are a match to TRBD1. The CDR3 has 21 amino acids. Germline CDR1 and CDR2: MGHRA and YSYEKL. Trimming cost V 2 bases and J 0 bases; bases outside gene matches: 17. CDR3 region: CASSQLKGQGDRVFMNTEAFF. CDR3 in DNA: TGCGCCAGCAGCCAACTTAAGGGACAGGGGGATCGGGTGTTCATGAACACTGAAGCTTTCTTT.

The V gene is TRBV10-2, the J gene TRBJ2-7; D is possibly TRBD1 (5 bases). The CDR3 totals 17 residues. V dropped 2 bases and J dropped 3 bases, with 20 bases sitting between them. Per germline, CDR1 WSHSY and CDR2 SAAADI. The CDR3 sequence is CASSERMGGQKYYEQYV. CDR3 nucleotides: TGCGCCAGCAGTGAGAGAATGGGTGGACAAAAGTACTACGAGCAGTACGTC.

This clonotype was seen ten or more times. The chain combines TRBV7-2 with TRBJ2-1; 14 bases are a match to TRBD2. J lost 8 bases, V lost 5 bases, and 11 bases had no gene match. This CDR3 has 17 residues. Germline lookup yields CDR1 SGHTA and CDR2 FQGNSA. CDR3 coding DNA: TGTGCCAGCAGCCCGAGAGGACTAGCGGGAGGTTACGATGAGCAGTTCTTC. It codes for CASSPRGLAGGYDEQFF.

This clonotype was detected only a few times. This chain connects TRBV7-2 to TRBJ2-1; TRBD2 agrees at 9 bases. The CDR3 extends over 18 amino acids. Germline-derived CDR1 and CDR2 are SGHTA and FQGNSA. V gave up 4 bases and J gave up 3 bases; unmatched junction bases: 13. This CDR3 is CASSSVGLAGRLYNEQFF. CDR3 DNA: TGTGCCAGCAGCTCGGTCGGGCTAGCGGGAAGACTCTACAATGAGCAGTTCTTC.

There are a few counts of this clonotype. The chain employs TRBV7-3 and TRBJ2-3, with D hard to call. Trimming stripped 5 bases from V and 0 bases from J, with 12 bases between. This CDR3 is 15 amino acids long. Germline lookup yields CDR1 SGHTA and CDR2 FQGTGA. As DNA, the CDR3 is TGTGCCAGCAGCCCTGGCCTCAGAAGCACAGATACGCAGTATTTT. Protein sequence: CASSPGLRSTDTQYF.

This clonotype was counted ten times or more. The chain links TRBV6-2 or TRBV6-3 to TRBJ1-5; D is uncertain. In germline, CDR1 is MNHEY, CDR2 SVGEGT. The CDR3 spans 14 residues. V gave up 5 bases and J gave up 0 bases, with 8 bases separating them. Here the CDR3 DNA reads TGTGCCAGCAGTCGACGGAATAGCAATCAGCCCCAGCATTTT. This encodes CASSRRNSNQPQHF.

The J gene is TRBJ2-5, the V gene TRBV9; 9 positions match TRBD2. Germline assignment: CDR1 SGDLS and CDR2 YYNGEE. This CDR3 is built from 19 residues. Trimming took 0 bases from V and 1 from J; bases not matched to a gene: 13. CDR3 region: CASSVEPNRRLAAQETQYF. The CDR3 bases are TGTGCCAGCAGCGTAGAACCTAACCGAAGACTAGCGGCCCAAGAGACCCAGTACTTC.

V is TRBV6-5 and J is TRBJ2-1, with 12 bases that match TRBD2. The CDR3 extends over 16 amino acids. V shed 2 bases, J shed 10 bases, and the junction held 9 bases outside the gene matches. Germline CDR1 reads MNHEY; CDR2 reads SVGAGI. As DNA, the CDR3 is TGTGCCAGCAGTTACCCCCTAGCGGGAGGGCGTAACGAGCAGTTCTTC. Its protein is CASSYPLAGGRNEQFF.

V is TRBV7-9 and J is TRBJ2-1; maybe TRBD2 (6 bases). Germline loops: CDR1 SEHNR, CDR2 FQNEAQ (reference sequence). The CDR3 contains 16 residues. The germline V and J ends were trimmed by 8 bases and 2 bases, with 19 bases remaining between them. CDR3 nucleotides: TGTGCCAGCGCTTTTGGGCTTAGCGGAACCTACAATGAGCAGTTCTTC. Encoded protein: CASAFGLSGTYNEQFF.

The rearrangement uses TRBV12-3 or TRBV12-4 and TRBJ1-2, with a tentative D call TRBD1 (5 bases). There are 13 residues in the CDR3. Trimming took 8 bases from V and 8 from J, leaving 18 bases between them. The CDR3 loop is CASGAGEHRGYTF. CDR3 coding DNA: TGTGCCAGCGGGGCCGGGGAGCACAGAGGCTACACCTTC.

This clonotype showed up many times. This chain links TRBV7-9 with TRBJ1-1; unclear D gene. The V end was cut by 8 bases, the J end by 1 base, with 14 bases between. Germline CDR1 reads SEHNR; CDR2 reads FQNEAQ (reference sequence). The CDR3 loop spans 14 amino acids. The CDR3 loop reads CASENGPANTEAFF. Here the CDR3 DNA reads TGTGCCAGCGAAAATGGACCGGCGAACACTGAAGCTTTCTTT.

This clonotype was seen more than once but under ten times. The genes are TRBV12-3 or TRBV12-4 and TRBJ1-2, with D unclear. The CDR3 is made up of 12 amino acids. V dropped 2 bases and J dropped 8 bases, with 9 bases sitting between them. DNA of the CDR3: TGTGCCAGCAGTTTAAGGGCCTGGGGCTACACCTTC. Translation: CASSLRAWGYTF.

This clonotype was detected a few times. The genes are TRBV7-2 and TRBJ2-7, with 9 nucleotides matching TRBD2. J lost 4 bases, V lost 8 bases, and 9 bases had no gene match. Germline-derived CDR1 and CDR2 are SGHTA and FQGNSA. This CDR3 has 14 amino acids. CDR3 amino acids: CASRDSGSFYEQYF. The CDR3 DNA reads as TGTGCCAGCCGCGATAGCGGGAGTTTTTACGAGCAGTACTTC.

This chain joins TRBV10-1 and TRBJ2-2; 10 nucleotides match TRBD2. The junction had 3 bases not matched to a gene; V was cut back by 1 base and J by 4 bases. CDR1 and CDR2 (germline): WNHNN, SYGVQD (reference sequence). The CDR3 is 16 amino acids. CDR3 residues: CASSEFIAGGTGELFF. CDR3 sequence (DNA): TGCGCCAGCAGTGAGTTTATAGCGGGAGGCACCGGGGAGCTGTTTTTT.

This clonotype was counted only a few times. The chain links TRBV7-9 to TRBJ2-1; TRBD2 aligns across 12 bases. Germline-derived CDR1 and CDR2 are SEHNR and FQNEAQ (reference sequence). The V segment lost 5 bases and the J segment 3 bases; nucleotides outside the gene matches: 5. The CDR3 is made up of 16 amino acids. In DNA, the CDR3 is TGTGCCAGCAGCCAGACTAGCGGGGGAGACTACAATGAGCAGTTCTTC. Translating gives CASSQTSGGDYNEQFF.

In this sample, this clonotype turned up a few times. The CDR3 loop is CSVDLGYEQYF. Written as DNA, the CDR3 is TGCAGCGTTGATTTGGGTTACGAGCAGTACTTC. The chain links TRBV29-1 to TRBJ2-7; no reliable D call. The CDR3 spans 11 residues. Trimming left V 3 bases short and J 4 bases short, with 7 bases between. CDR1 is SQVTM, CDR2 ANQGSEA, per germline.

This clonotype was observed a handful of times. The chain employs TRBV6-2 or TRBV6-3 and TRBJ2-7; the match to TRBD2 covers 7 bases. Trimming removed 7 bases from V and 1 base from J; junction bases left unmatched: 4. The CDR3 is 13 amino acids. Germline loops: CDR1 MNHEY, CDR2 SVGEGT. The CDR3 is CASKRDASYEQYF. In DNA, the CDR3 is TGTGCCAGCAAGCGGGACGCGTCCTACGAGCAGTACTTC.

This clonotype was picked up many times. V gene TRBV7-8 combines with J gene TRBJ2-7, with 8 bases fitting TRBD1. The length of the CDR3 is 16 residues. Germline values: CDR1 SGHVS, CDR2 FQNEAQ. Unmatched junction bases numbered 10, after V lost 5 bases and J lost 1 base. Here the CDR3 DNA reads TGTGCCAGCAGCCCCCGGACAGGGCCGTTATCCTACGAGCAGTACTTC. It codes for CASSPRTGPLSYEQYF.

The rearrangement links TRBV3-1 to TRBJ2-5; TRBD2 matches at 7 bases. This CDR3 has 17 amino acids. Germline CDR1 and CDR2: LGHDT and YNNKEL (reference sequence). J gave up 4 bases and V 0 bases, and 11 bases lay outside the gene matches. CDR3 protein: CASSQEGLGGSGETQYF. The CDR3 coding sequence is TGTGCCAGCAGCCAAGAGGGGCTCGGCGGGAGCGGAGAGACCCAGTACTTC.

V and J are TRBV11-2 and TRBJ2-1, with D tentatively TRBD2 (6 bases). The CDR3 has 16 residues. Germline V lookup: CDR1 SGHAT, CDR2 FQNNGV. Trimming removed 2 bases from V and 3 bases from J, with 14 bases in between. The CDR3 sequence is CASSLIRGKNYNEQFF. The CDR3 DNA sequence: TGTGCCAGCAGCTTAATCCGCGGGAAGAACTACAATGAGCAGTTCTTC.

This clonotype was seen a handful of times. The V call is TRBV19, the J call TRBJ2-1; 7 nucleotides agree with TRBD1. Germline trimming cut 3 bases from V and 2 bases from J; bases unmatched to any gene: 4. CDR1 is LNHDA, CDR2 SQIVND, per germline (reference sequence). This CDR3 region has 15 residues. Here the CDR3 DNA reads TGTGCCAGTAGTATGCCGGGACAGACCTACAATGAGCAGTTCTTC. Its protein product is CASSMPGQTYNEQFF.

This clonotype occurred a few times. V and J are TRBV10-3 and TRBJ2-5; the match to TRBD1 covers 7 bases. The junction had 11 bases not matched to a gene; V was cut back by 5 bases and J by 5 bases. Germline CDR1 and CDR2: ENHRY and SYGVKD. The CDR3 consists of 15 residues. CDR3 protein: CAISIQGSSGETQYF. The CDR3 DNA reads TGTGCCATCAGTATACAGGGGTCTTCGGGGGAGACCCAGTACTTC.

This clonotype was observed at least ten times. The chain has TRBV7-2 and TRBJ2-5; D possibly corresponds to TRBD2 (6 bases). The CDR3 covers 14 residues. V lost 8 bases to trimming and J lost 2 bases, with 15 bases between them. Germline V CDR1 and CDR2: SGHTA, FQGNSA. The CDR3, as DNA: TGTGCCAGCCGATCCCCCAGCGGGCAAGAGACCCAGTACTTC. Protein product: CASRSPSGQETQYF. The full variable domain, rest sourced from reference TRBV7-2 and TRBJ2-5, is GAGVSQSPSNKVTEKGKDVELRCDPISGHTALYWYRQSLGQGLEFLIYFQGNSAPDKSGLPSDRFSAERTGGSVSTLTIQRTQQEDSAVYLCASRSPSGQETQYFGPGTRLLVL.

The CDR3 loop reads CASSYPTGGWGRNYGYTF. CDR3 nucleotide sequence: TGTGCCAGCAGTTACCCCACGGGGGGGTGGGGACGAAACTATGGCTACACCTTC. The V and J genes are TRBV28 and TRBJ1-2; maybe TRBD1 (5 bases). V dropped 4 bases and J dropped 2 bases, with 23 bases sitting between them. The CDR3 is made up of 18 amino acids. The germline V gene encodes CDR1 MDHEN and CDR2 SYDVKM.

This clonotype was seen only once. The CDR3 coding sequence is TGTGCCAGCAGCCCTTTTCTGAGGGAAAAACTGTTTTTT. Its protein is CASSPFLREKLFF. The rearrangement links TRBV3-1 to TRBJ1-4; D gene ambiguous. The CDR3 contains 13 residues. CDR1 and CDR2 from the germline V gene are LGHDT and YNNKEL (reference sequence). The V end lost 4 bases, the J end lost 8 bases, and 11 bases lay between the germline ends.

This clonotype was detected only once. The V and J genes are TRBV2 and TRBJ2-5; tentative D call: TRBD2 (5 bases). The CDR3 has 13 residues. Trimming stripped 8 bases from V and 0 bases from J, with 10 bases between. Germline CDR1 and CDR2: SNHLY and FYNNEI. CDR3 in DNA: TGTGCCAGCGGAGGATCGGACCAAGAGACCCAGTACTTC. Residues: CASGGSDQETQYF.

CDR3 bases: TGCAGCGTTGTAGGGCGCGGGGAACCAGATACGCAGTATTTT. This encodes CSVVGRGEPDTQYF. The J gene is TRBJ2-3, the V gene TRBV29-1, with D tentatively TRBD2 (6 bases). Trimming pared 4 bases from V and 4 bases from J, leaving 15 bases between. This CDR3 has 14 amino acids. The germline CDR1 and CDR2 sequences are SQVTM and ANQGSEA.

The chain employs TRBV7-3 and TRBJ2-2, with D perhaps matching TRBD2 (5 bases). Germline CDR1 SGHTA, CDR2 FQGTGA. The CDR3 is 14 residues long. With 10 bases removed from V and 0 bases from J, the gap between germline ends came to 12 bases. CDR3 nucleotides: TGTGCCACCAGGAGAGCGGCGAACACCGGGGAGCTGTTTTTT. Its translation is CATRRAANTGELFF. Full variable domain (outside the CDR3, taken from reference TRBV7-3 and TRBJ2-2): GAGVSQTPSNKVTEKGKYVELRCDPISGHTALYWYRQSLGQGPEFLIYFQGTGAADDSGLPNDRFFAVRPEGSVSTLKIQRTERGDSAVYLCATRRAANTGELFFGEGSRLTVL.

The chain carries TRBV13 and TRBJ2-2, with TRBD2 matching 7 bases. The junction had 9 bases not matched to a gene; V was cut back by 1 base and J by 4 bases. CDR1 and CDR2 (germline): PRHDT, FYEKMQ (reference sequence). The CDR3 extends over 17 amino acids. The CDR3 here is CASSLASGPFGTGELFF. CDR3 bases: TGTGCCAGCAGCTTAGCTAGCGGACCTTTTGGCACCGGGGAGCTGTTTTTT.